This T cell receptor (beta chain) derives from a study of T cell responses to AZD1222 COVID-19 vaccine. The CDR3 contains 14 residues. Looked up from germline, CDR1 is KGHSH and CDR2 is LQKENI. The V end was cut by 5 bases, the J end by 1 base, with 8 bases between. Study-wide results and limits: Spike-specific TCR breadth and depth grew following two AZD1222 doses.

In the case of this clone: Its antigen is currently unknown.

TCRdb's table, derived via immunoSEQ multiplex PCR, lists solely in-frame clones and lacks some. The sample has around 90,000 clones, 80% to 90% seen once. The source material was peripheral blood, sampled on day 0 of AZD1222 vaccination. This TCR came from an adult in good health. This chain joins TRBV18 and TRBJ2-2; D is perhaps TRBD1 (5 bases). The DNA for the CDR3 is TGTGCCAGCTCATTCGACAGGAACACCGGGGAGCTGTTTTTT. This gives the protein CASSFDRNTGELFF.